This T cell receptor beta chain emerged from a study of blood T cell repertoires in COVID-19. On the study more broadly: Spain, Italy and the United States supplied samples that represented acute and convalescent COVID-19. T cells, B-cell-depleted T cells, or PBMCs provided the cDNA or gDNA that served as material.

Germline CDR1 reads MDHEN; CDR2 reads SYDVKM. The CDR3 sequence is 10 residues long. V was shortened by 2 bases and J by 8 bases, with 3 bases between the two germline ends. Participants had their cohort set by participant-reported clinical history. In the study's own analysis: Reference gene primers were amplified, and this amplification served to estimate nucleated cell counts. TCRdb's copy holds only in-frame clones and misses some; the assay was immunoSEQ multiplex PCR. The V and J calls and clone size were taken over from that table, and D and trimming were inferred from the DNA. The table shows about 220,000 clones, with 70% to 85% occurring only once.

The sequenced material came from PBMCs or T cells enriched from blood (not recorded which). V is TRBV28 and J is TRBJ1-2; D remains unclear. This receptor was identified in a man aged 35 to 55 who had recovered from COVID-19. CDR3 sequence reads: CASSLRGYTF. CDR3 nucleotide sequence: TGTGCCAGCAGTTTACGGGGCTACACCTTC.